The 7 T cell receptor beta chains reported below all come from one sample, sequenced in a study of CD8+ T cells in alopecia areata. Sequencing relied on a cDNA template that was reverse transcribed from extracted RNA. This table comes from immunoSEQ multiplex PCR, and its TCRdb copy is limited to in-frame clones, with some not included. Of roughly 210,000 clones listed, 40% to 55% were seen once; the top ten hold 2% to 3%. The sample's treatment: oral pan-JAK inhibitor, 5-10 mg twice daily. Sequencing used CD4+ T cells sorted from blood, obtained at approximately week 36, from a patient treated with tofacitinib. The receptors shown here come from a human donor with alopecia areata.

The chain carries TRBV6-5 and TRBJ2-5; TRBD2 matches 8 bases. Trimming at V came to 5 bases and at J to 5 bases, leaving 7 bases not matched to a gene. Germline V CDR1 and CDR2: MNHEY, SVGAGI. The CDR3 is made up of 14 amino acids. In DNA, the CDR3 is TGTGCCAGCAGTCGGGGGGGGATGCTGGAGACCCAGTACTTC. Amino acids: CASSRGGMLETQYF.

CDR3 in amino acids: CASSLGWSTGELFF. The CDR3 DNA is TGTGCCAGCAGTTTAGGGTGGAGCACCGGGGAGCTGTTTTTT. V gene TRBV28 combines with J gene TRBJ2-2; D not resolved. This CDR3 spans 14 amino acids. Germline V gene data show CDR1 as MDHEN and CDR2 as SYDVKM. V was trimmed by 2 bases and J by 4 bases, leaving 8 bases between them.

This clone has more than one count but fewer than ten. V is TRBV30 and J is TRBJ2-2; D is ambiguous. Trimming pared 0 bases from V and 1 base from J, leaving 6 bases between. The CDR3 covers 14 residues. CDR1 and CDR2 (germline): GTSNPN, SVGIG (reference sequence). CDR3 amino acids: CAWSVLLNTGELFF. CDR3 coding DNA: TGTGCCTGGAGTGTACTATTGAACACCGGGGAGCTGTTTTTT.

This clone was found a few times. The chain combines TRBV30 with TRBJ1-5, with D perhaps matching TRBD1 (6 bases). Germline V lookup: CDR1 GTSNPN, CDR2 SVGIG (reference sequence). The CDR3 loop spans 13 amino acids. Trimming stripped 2 bases from V and 7 bases from J, with 12 bases between. Here the CDR3 reads CAWSRGDRQPQHF. The DNA of the CDR3 is TGTGCCTGGAGTAGGGGGGACCGACAGCCCCAGCATTTT.

The chain links TRBV30 to TRBJ1-5; D not certain. V shed 0 bases and J shed 4 bases, with 7 bases lying between them. The CDR3 spans 13 residues. CDR1 GTSNPN and CDR2 SVGIG come from the germline V gene (reference sequence). The CDR3 DNA is TGTGCCTGGAGTGTAGTGGGGAATCAGCCCCAGCATTTT. Translating it yields CAWSVVGNQPQHF.

This sequence joins TRBV25-1 and TRBJ2-2; D might be TRBD1 (5 bases). Trimming took off 2 bases at V and 8 bases at J, with 9 bases between the two ends. There are 13 residues in the CDR3. Per germline, CDR1 MGHDK and CDR2 SYGVNS. CDR3 in amino acids: CASSEGARGELFF. CDR3 DNA: TGTGCCAGCAGTGAAGGGGCGCGGGGGGAGCTGTTTTTT.

This clone has more than one count but fewer than ten. The same CDR3 is also encoded by other DNA sequences in this sample. J is TRBJ2-7 and V is TRBV11-2; tentative D call: TRBD1 (6 bases). The length of the CDR3 is 13 residues. Trimming stripped 3 bases from V and 2 bases from J, with 8 bases between. The V gene's germline CDR1 is SGHAT and CDR2 FQNNGV. The CDR3 coding sequence is TGTGCCAGCAGCTTGGACAGACCCTACGAGCAGTACTTC. Translated, it gives CASSLDRPYEQYF.